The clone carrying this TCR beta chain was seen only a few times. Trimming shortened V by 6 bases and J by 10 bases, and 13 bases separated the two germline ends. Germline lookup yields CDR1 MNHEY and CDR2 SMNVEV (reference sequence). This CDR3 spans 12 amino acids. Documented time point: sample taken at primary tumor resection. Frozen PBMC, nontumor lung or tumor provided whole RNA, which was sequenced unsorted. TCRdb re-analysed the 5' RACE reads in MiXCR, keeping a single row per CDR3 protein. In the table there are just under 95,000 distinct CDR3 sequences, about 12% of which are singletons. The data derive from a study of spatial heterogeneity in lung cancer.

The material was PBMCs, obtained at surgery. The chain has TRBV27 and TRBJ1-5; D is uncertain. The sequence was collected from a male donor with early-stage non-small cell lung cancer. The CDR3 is CASRPPAGPQHF. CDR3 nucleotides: TGTGCCAGCAGGCCTCCAGCCGGTCCCCAGCATTTT.